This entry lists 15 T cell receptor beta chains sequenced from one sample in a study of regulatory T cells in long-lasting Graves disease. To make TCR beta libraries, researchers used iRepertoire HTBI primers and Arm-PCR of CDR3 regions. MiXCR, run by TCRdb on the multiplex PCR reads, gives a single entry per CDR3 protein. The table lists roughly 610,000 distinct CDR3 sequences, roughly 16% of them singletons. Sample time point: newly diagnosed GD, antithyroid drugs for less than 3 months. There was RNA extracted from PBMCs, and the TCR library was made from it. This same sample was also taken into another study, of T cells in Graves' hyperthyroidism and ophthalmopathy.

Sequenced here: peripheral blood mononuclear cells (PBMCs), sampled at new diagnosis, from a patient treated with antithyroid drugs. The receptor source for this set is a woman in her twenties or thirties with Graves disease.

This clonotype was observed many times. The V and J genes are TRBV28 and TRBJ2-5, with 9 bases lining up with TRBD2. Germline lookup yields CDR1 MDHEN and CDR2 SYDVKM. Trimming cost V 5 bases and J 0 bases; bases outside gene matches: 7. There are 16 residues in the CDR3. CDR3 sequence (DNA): TGTGCCAGCAGTCCATTTAGCGGGAGTGACCAAGAGACCCAGTACTTC. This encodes CASSPFSGSDQETQYF.

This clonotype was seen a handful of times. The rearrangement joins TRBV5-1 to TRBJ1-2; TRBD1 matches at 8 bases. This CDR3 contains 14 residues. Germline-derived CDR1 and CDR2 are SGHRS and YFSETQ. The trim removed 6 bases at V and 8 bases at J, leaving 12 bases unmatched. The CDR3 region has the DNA TGCGCCAGCACCGATAATTCAGGGGGCGGCGGCTACACCTTC. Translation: CASTDNSGGGGYTF.

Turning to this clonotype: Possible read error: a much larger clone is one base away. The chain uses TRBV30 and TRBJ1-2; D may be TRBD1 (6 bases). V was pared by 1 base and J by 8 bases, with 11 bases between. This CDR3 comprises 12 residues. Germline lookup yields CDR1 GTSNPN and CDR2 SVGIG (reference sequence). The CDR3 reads CAWSAGHRGYTF. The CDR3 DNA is TGTGCCTGGAGTGCGGGACATCGAGGCTACACCTTC.

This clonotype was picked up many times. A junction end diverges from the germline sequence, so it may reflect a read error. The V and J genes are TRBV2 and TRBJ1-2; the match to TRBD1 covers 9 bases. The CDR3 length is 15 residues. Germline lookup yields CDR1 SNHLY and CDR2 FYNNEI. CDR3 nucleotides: TGTGCCAGCAGTGAAGCGGCGAAGGGACAGGGATCCTACCCCTTC. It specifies CASSEAAKGQGSYPF.

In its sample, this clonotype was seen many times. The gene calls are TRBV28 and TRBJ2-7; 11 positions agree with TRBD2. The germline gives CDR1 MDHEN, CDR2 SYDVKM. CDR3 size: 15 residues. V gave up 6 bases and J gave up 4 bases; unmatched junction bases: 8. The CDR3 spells CASRVVLAGAYEQYF. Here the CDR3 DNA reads TGTGCCAGCAGAGTCGTACTAGCGGGAGCATACGAGCAGTACTTC. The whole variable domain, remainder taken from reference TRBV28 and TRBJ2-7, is DVKVTQSSRYLVKRTGEKVFLECVQDMDHENMFWYRQDPGLGLRLIYFSYDVKMKEKGDIPEGYSVSREKKERFSLILESASTNQTSMYLCASRVVLAGAYEQYFGPGTRLTVT.

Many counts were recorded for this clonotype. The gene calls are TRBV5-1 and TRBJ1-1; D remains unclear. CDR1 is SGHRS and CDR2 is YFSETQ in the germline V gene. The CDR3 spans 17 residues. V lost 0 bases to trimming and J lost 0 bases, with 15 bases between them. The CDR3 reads CASSLGTLQILNTEAFF. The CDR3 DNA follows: TGCGCCAGCAGCTTGGGGACCCTACAAATTCTGAACACTGAAGCTTTCTTT.

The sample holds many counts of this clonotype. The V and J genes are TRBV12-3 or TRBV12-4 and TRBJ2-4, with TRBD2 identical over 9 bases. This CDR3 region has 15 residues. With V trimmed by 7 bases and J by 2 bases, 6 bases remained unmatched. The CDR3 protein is CASTVAGETKNIQYF. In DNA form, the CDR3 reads TGTGCCAGCACCGTAGCGGGAGAGACCAAAAACATTCAGTACTTC.

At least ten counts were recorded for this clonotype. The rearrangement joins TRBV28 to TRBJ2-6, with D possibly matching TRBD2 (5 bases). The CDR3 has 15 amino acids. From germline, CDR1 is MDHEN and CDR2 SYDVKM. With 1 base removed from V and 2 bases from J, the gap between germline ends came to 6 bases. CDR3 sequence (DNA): TGTGCCAGCAGTTTATCGGGGACTGGGGCCAACGTCCTGACTTTC. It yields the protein CASSLSGTGANVLTF.

This chain's CDR3 is CASSGTGTGGDETQYF. The CDR3 DNA reads TGTGCCAGCAGTGGTACCGGGACAGGGGGCGATGAGACCCAGTACTTC. The gene calls are TRBV6-1 and TRBJ2-5; TRBD1 matches at 12 bases. The CDR3 spans 16 residues. V lost 4 bases and J lost 5; bases outside the gene matches: 8. Germline values: CDR1 MNHNS, CDR2 SASEGT.

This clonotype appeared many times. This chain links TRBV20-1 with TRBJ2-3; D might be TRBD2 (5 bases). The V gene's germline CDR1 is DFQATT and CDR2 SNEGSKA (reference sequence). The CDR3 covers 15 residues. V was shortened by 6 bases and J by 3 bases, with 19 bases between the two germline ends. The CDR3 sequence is CSAIGLRLRTDTQYF. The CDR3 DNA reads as TGCAGTGCCATAGGACTCCGTCTACGAACAGATACGCAGTATTTT.

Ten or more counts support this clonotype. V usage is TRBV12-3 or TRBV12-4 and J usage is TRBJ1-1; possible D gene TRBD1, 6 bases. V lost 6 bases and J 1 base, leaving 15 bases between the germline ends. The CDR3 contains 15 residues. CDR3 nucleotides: TGTGCCAGCAGGGGACAAGGGGCCGGGAACACTGAAGCTTTCTTT. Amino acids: CASRGQGAGNTEAFF.

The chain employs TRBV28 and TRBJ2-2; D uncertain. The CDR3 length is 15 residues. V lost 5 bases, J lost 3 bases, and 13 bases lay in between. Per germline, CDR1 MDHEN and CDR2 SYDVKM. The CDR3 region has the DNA TGTGCCAGCAGTGGAGCGTCCCGGGACACCGGGGAGCTGTTTTTT. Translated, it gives CASSGASRDTGELFF.

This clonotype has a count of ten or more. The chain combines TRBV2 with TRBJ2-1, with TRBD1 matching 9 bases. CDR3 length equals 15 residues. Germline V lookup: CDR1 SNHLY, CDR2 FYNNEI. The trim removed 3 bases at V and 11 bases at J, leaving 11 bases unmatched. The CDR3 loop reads CASSDVGTGIEQQFF. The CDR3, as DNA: TGTGCCAGCAGTGATGTGGGGACAGGGATTGAGCAGCAGTTCTTC.

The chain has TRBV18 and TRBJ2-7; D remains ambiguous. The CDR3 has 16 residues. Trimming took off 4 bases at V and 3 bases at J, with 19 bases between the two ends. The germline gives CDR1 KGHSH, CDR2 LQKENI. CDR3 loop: CASSRVGPPGNYEQYF. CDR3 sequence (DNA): TGTGCCAGCTCACGGGTCGGACCTCCCGGCAACTACGAGCAGTACTTC.

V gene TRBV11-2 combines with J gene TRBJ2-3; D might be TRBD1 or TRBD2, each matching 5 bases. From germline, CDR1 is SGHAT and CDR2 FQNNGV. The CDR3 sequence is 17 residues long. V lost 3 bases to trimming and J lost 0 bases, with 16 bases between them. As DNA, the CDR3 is TGTGCCAGCAGCTTGCTTAGGGACCGTCCTAGCACAGATACGCAGTATTTT. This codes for CASSLLRDRPSTDTQYF.